The 15 T cell receptor beta chains below all came from one sample that was sequenced in a study of blood T cell repertoires in COVID-19. Assay used: immunoSEQ multiplex PCR; TCRdb lists only in-frame clones, some missing. The sample carries almost 250,000 clones, roughly 83% recorded once. The specimen sequenced was peripheral blood. All receptors derive from a woman at least 80 years old with COVID-19, enrolled during active disease.

The V gene is TRBV18, the J gene TRBJ1-1; D uncertain. Per the germline V gene, CDR1 is KGHSH and CDR2 is LQKENI. CDR3 length: 14 amino acids. V shed 3 bases and J shed 4 bases, with 12 bases lying between them. The CDR3 DNA follows: TGTGCCAGCTCACCTGGCGGGGTGGGCACTGAAGCTTTCTTT. Protein product: CASSPGGVGTEAFF.

The V and J genes are TRBV10-3 and TRBJ1-6; 7 bases agree with TRBD1. Unmatched junction bases numbered 6, after V lost 0 bases and J lost 4 bases. This CDR3 comprises 17 residues. The V gene's germline CDR1 is ENHRY and CDR2 SYGVKD. Written as DNA, the CDR3 is TGTGCCATCAGTGAGTCAGGACAGGTCTCATATAATTCACCCCTCCACTTT. This translates into CAISESGQVSYNSPLHF.

This clone was counted only a few times. The V and J genes are TRBV7-9 and TRBJ2-7, with 9 bases aligning to TRBD1. Germline CDR1 SEHNR, CDR2 FQNEAQ (reference sequence). This CDR3 region has 14 residues. Trimming cost V 7 bases and J 3 bases; bases outside gene matches: 7. CDR3 residues: CASNPGQGVYEQYF. The CDR3 DNA follows: TGTGCCAGCAACCCGGGACAGGGAGTCTACGAGCAGTACTTC.

The V call is TRBV5-1, the J call TRBJ1-1, with unresolved D. The CDR3 contains 16 residues. Germline lookup yields CDR1 SGHRS and CDR2 YFSETQ. V was clipped by 3 bases and J by 1 base, with 16 bases between them. This CDR3 reads CASSSLGGRGNTEAFF. The CDR3 DNA reads as TGCGCCAGCAGCTCTTTAGGTGGACGGGGGAACACTGAAGCTTTCTTT.

The chain couples TRBV28 to TRBJ1-1; D gene unclear. The V gene's germline CDR1 is MDHEN and CDR2 SYDVKM. The CDR3 runs to 17 residues. The V end was cut by 6 bases, the J end by 4 bases, with 24 bases between. CDR3 DNA sequence: TGTGCCAGCAGCCCTTCGGAAGGGCCCATAGCGAGCACTGAAGCTTTCTTT. It encodes CASSPSEGPIASTEAFF.

This clone was picked up a small number of times. The chain couples TRBV6-6 to TRBJ2-7; D is ambiguous. V was shortened by 6 bases and J by 0 bases, with 9 bases between the two germline ends. CDR1 and CDR2 from the germline V gene are MNHNY and SVGAGI (reference sequence). The CDR3 sequence is 13 residues long. The CDR3 nucleotides read TGTGCCAGCAGCCGACATAGCTCCTACGAGCAGTACGTC. Its translation is CASSRHSSYEQYV.

The CDR3 spells CASPNRGIQPQHF. In DNA form, the CDR3 reads TGCGCCAGCCCAAACAGGGGGATTCAGCCCCAGCATTTT. J is TRBJ1-5 and V is TRBV23-1, with 8 bases identical to TRBD1. TRBV23-1 is designated an ORF whose function remains uncertain. After removal of 8 bases from V and 6 bases from J, the junction contained 6 bases not matched to a gene. CDR3 size: 13 residues.

The genes are TRBV19 and TRBJ1-1; the D gene is possibly TRBD1 (5 bases). V lost 6 bases to trimming and J lost 4 bases, with 12 bases between them. Germline CDR1 LNHDA, CDR2 SQIVND (reference sequence). CDR3 length: 13 amino acids. CDR3 amino acids: CASRQVGSTEAFF. CDR3 in DNA: TGTGCCAGTAGACAGGTAGGCAGCACTGAAGCTTTCTTT.

This chain connects TRBV6-5 to TRBJ2-7; TRBD2 might be the D (5 bases). From germline, CDR1 is MNHEY and CDR2 SVGAGI. The CDR3 spans 13 residues. V was clipped by 5 bases and J by 3 bases, with 11 bases between them. The CDR3 spells CASSRQDYYEQYF. In nucleotides, the CDR3 is TGTGCCAGCAGTCGCCAAGACTACTACGAGCAGTACTTC.

V gene TRBV30 combines with J gene TRBJ1-1; no clear D gene. The germline CDR1 and CDR2 sequences are GTSNPN and SVGIG (reference sequence). Trimming stripped 5 bases from V and 5 bases from J, with 18 bases between. The CDR3 loop spans 14 amino acids. The CDR3, as DNA: TGTGCCTGGGAGGAGTGGGGAGGAGGGACTGAAGCTTTCTTT. Translating gives CAWEEWGGGTEAFF.

The DNA for the CDR3 is TGTGCCAGCAGCCAAGCCCCCACAGGGAACTCTGGAAACACCATATATTTT. Its translation: CASSQAPTGNSGNTIYF. The genes are TRBV3-1 (or the pseudogene TRBV3-2) and TRBJ1-3, with D possibly matching TRBD1 (6 bases). Germline values: CDR1 LGHDT, CDR2 YNNKEL (reference sequence). V was pared by 1 base and J by 0 bases, with 13 bases between. The CDR3 length is 17 residues.

V gene TRBV3-1 (or the pseudogene TRBV3-2) combines with J gene TRBJ2-1; tentatively, D is TRBD2 (5 bases). This CDR3 has 16 residues. Germline V lookup: CDR1 LGHDT, CDR2 YNNKEL (reference sequence). V was clipped by 4 bases and J by 2 bases, with 15 bases between them. The CDR3 DNA reads as TGTGCCAGCAGCCTCAGCGGCAACAAAGCCTACAATGAGCAGTTCTTC. This codes for CASSLSGNKAYNEQFF.

The chain links TRBV18 to TRBJ1-5, with 12 bases lining up with TRBD1. The CDR3 runs to 16 residues. The J segment lost 4 bases and the V segment lost 4 bases, leaving 5 bases of the junction unmatched. Per germline, CDR1 KGHSH and CDR2 LQKENI. The CDR3 nucleotides read TGTGCCAGCTCACGAGGGACAGGGGGCTTGAATCAGCCCCAGCATTTT. This codes for CASSRGTGGLNQPQHF.

This chain joins TRBV18 and TRBJ1-2, with 9 bases aligning to TRBD1. CDR1 and CDR2 from the germline V gene are KGHSH and LQKENI. The CDR3 consists of 14 residues. V lost 3 bases, J lost 4 bases, and 3 bases stayed unmatched. The CDR3 loop is CASSPGQGTYGYTF. The CDR3 region has the DNA TGTGCCAGCTCACCGGGACAGGGTACCTATGGCTACACCTTC.

The chain is built from TRBV6-6 and TRBJ2-4; perhaps TRBD1 as D (5 bases). Looked up from germline, CDR1 is MNHNY and CDR2 is SVGAGI (reference sequence). Trimming removed 11 bases at V and 0 bases at J, with 14 bases between. The CDR3 consists of 14 residues. The CDR3 DNA follows: TGTGCCGGATCACCTAGGGGAGCCAAAAACATTCAGTACTTC. Translating it yields CAGSPRGAKNIQYF.